This T cell receptor beta chain emerged from a study of blood T cells in healthy people across ages. CDR3 size: 15 residues. The germline V gene encodes CDR1 DFQATT and CDR2 SNEGSKA (reference sequence). V lost 4 bases to trimming and J lost 0 bases, with 13 bases between them. Through a sample-barcoded 5' primer and a J-beta primer mix, a second PCR was run for roughly 6 to 12 cycles. TCRdb reprocessed the 5' RACE reads with MiXCR, giving one entry per CDR3 protein. The sample contains some 900,000 distinct CDR3 sequences, about 48% of which appear only once. The rearrangement uses TRBV20-1 and TRBJ1-5; D is perhaps TRBD1 (5 bases). Source material: blood. This receptor was taken from a man aged 30-40 years in good health. Here the CDR3 DNA reads TGCAGTGCTATCTTGGACAACTATAGCAATCAGCCCCAGCATTTT. Residues: CSAILDNYSNQPQHF.